Listed below are T cell receptor beta chains from one sample, sequenced in a study of T cell repertoires in cytomegalovirus infection. Their antigen targets remain unknown. One entry per CDR3 protein, called by TCRdb with MiXCR from the reads. The top ten clones hold roughly 19% of a sample with around 300,000 distinct CDR3 sequences, around 20% of them seen once. The sample in question was cultured PBMCs, obtained from culture after CMV antigen stimulation. Receptor source: a human donor in good health (CMV status not recorded). Some clones in this sample may be carry-over from other donors' samples. The CDR3 runs from the conserved cysteine through the conserved F or W.

TRBV7-2,18,CASSSGLAGFRGANVLTF
TRBV3-1,13,CASSQDWLETQYF
TRBV5-6,12,CASSSGPFEQFF
TRBV18,12,CASSPSSGNAFF
TRBV7-2,16,CASSFLTLAGEETQYF
TRBV6-2/TRBV6-3,13,CASSYSPGTTYTF
TRBV7-3,16,CASSFLPPGGLSGYTF
TRBV5-1,15,CASSLEGDLDSPLHF
TRBV6-1,15,CASSFTSSGANVLTF
TRBV29-1,13,CSVMDRSTDTQYF
TRBV6-1,16,CASSEGGALLQETQYF
TRBV2,11,CASRQNTEAFF
TRBV7-9,14,CASSLAGLNQPQHF
TRBV6-2/TRBV6-3,13,CASSYPAAGTQYF
TRBV19,14,CASRRRDFNQPQHF
TRBV29-1,13,CSVDRTGGGEQFF
TRBV24-1,14,CATSDRPGQDGYTF
TRBV7-2,14,CASSIDRATYGYTF
TRBV20-1,16,CSARDLRLAGTDTQYF
TRBV7-9,16,CASSLVPGQGLNEQFF
TRBV7-2,14,CASSTPRGQETQYF
TRBV7-9,14,CASSSPGRNQPQHF
TRBV5-4,12,CASSAGLADKFF
TRBV6-2/TRBV6-3,15,CASSPSGWNTGELFF
TRBV25-1,13,CASSSGLGREQYF
TRBV7-2,18,CASSLRRGTVGLSTEAFF
TRBV7-2,14,CASSNLPNTGELFF
TRBV6-6,16,CASTRTGLAGYNEQFF
TRBV11-2,16,CASSFRRSSGANVLTF
TRBV28,15,CASRAEDRESSGYTF
TRBV7-9,14,CASGDSGMGYEQYF
TRBV4-1,15,CASSQGTGRNSPLHF
TRBV5-4,16,CASSLGRPEMNTEAFF
TRBV6-2/TRBV6-3,13,CASSYSGPQPQHF
TRBV6-5,13,CASSSDRGNEQFF
TRBV28,16,CASSLQASRLTDTQYF